Listed here are 16 T cell receptor beta chains from one sample, sequenced in a study of T cell clones after liver transplantation. Using immunoSEQ multiplex PCR, the repertoire was profiled, and TCRdb retains in-frame clones only, with some absent. The table lists nearly 15,000 clones, over 90% of them singletons. The input for sequencing was CD8+ T cells from blood, taken before liver transplant. Source of these receptors: a human donor who received a liver transplant.

The V and J genes are TRBV11-3 and TRBJ2-7; TRBD1 matches at 8 bases. The germline CDR1 and CDR2 sequences are SGHNT and YENEEA. CDR3 size: 15 residues. The junction had 4 bases not matched to a gene; V was cut back by 1 base and J by 2 bases. CDR3 sequence: CASSLAGTGAYEQYF. CDR3 in DNA: TGTGCCAGCAGCTTAGCGGGGACAGGAGCCTACGAGCAGTACTTC.

This clone was seen once. The chain recombines TRBV5-4 with TRBJ1-2; the D gene is possibly TRBD1 (6 bases). The V end lost 0 bases, the J end lost 7 bases, and 7 bases lay between the germline ends. The CDR3 loop spans 12 amino acids. From germline, CDR1 is SGHNT and CDR2 YYREEE (reference sequence). CDR3 DNA: TGTGCCAGCAGCTTGGACAGGGCTGGCTACACCTTC. Protein sequence: CASSLDRAGYTF.

The gene calls are TRBV7-9 and TRBJ2-4; D unresolved. V was shortened by 5 bases and J by 7 bases, with 9 bases between the two germline ends. The CDR3 length is 12 residues. Germline V gives CDR1 SEHNR, CDR2 FQNEAQ (reference sequence). The CDR3 DNA sequence: TGTGCCAGCAGCCCCCTAGGCAACATTCAGTACTTC. It is translated as CASSPLGNIQYF.

The V gene is TRBV28, the J gene TRBJ2-7; 7 bases are shared with TRBD2. The CDR3 extends over 17 amino acids. Trimming at V came to 5 bases and at J to 2 bases, leaving 15 bases not matched to a gene. Germline values: CDR1 MDHEN, CDR2 SYDVKM. The CDR3: CASSPIKGERDPYEQYF. DNA of the CDR3: TGTGCCAGCAGTCCTATCAAAGGCGAGCGGGATCCCTACGAGCAGTACTTC.

V gene TRBV5-4 combines with J gene TRBJ1-1; 10 bases map to TRBD1. Germline CDR1 and CDR2: SGHNT and YYREEE (reference sequence). CDR3 length: 14 residues. The J segment lost 1 base and the V segment lost 3 bases, leaving 0 bases of the junction unmatched. CDR3 sequence (DNA): TGTGCCAGCAGCTGGGACAGGGGGAACACTGAAGCTTTCTTT. As protein: CASSWDRGNTEAFF.

The chain employs TRBV9 and TRBJ2-7, with D possibly matching TRBD2 (6 bases). Between the trimmed V and J ends, which lost 3 bases and 3 bases, there was a span of 13 bases. Looked up from germline, CDR1 is SGDLS and CDR2 is YYNGEE. The CDR3 is made up of 14 amino acids. This CDR3 reads CASSAGVSGYEQYF. The CDR3 DNA reads TGTGCCAGCAGCGCAGGAGTTAGCGGCTACGAGCAGTACTTC.

CDR3 nucleotide sequence: TGTGCCAGCAGAGAATACGGAGACACTGAAGCTTTCTTT. It codes for CASREYGDTEAFF. The V call is TRBV27, the J call TRBJ1-1; no firm D call. Germline V gives CDR1 MNHEY, CDR2 SMNVEV (reference sequence). V lost 6 bases, J lost 3 bases, and 11 bases lay in between. The length of the CDR3 is 13 residues.

The chain recombines TRBV5-1 with TRBJ2-3, with a possible D match to TRBD2 (6 bases). V dropped 6 bases and J dropped 0 bases, with 11 bases sitting between them. Germline CDR1 reads SGHRS; CDR2 reads YFSETQ. CDR3 length equals 14 residues. The CDR3 nucleotides read TGCGCCAGCACCGGGACTGAAAGCACAGATACGCAGTATTTT. Translated, it gives CASTGTESTDTQYF. The entire variable domain, with the rest obtained from reference TRBV5-1 and TRBJ2-3, is as follows: KAGVTQTPRYLIKTRGQQVTLSCSPISGHRSVSWYQQTPGQGLQFLFEYFSETQRNKGNFPGRFSGRQFSNSRSEMNVSTLELGDSALYLCASTGTESTDTQYFGPGTRLTVL.

The chain joins TRBV5-1 to TRBJ1-2; no clear D gene. Per germline, CDR1 SGHRS and CDR2 YFSETQ. V shed 0 bases and J shed 0 bases, with 12 bases lying between them. The CDR3 consists of 16 residues. CDR3 in DNA: TGCGCCAGCAGCTTGGGGGTCGGCGGCCCTAACTATGGCTACACCTTC. This encodes CASSLGVGGPNYGYTF.

The CDR3 region has the DNA TGTGCCAGCTCACCTCCGGCTGGGACTGAAGCTTTCTTT. It is translated as CASSPPAGTEAFF. The chain is built from TRBV18 and TRBJ1-1; no firm D call. Germline V lookup: CDR1 KGHSH, CDR2 LQKENI. The CDR3 is made up of 13 amino acids. Trimming left V 3 bases short and J 5 bases short, with 10 bases between.

The J gene is TRBJ1-4, the V gene TRBV14; D is undetermined. This CDR3 region has 14 residues. Trimming left V 4 bases short and J 6 bases short, with 12 bases between. In germline, CDR1 is SGHDN, CDR2 FVKESK. The CDR3 nucleotides are TGTGCCAGCAGCCGTCCGGGAGGGTATGAAAAACTGTTTTTT. Amino acids: CASSRPGGYEKLFF.

The chain couples TRBV11-1 to TRBJ2-1, with D unclear. This CDR3 has 11 amino acids. Germline loops: CDR1 SGHAT, CDR2 FQDESV (reference sequence). V lost 2 bases and J 14 bases, leaving 10 bases between the germline ends. CDR3 sequence (DNA): TGTGCCAGCAGCTTACCCCCTTGGAAGTTCTTC. Encoded protein: CASSLPPWKFF.

This chain joins TRBV6-1 and TRBJ2-7; perhaps TRBD1 as D (6 bases). The CDR3 is 13 amino acids. Germline V gene sequence: CDR1 MNHNS, CDR2 SASEGT. V lost 8 bases, J lost 0 bases, and 11 bases lay in between. CDR3 bases: TGTGCCAGCCACCGGGACAACTCCTACGAGCAGTACTTC. This gives the protein CASHRDNSYEQYF.

This sequence joins TRBV6-5 and TRBJ1-2; D unresolved. The CDR3 has 14 residues. The V and J ends lost 0 bases and 6 bases respectively, with 11 bases between them. Germline loops: CDR1 MNHEY, CDR2 SVGAGI. The CDR3 is CASSYSNPGNGYTF. CDR3 nucleotides: TGTGCCAGCAGTTACTCGAACCCCGGGAATGGCTACACCTTC.

The genes are TRBV15 and TRBJ2-7; D possibly corresponds to TRBD2 (7 bases). The V and J ends lost 0 bases and 5 bases respectively, with 17 bases between them. The CDR3 is 16 amino acids. Germline CDR1 and CDR2: LNHNV and YYDKDF (reference sequence). The CDR3: CATSRDKGEGLHEQYF. CDR3 nucleotides: TGTGCCACCAGCAGAGATAAGGGGGAGGGCCTTCACGAGCAGTACTTC.

This chain joins TRBV7-2 and TRBJ2-2; TRBD1 aligns across 7 bases. The germline gives CDR1 SGHTA, CDR2 FQGNSA. J was trimmed by 1 base and V by 5 bases; bases with no gene match: 10. The CDR3 is 17 residues long. The CDR3 nucleotides read TGTGCCAGCAGCCAGGGACAGAGGTTTTTGAACACCGGGGAGCTGTTTTTT. This encodes CASSQGQRFLNTGELFF.